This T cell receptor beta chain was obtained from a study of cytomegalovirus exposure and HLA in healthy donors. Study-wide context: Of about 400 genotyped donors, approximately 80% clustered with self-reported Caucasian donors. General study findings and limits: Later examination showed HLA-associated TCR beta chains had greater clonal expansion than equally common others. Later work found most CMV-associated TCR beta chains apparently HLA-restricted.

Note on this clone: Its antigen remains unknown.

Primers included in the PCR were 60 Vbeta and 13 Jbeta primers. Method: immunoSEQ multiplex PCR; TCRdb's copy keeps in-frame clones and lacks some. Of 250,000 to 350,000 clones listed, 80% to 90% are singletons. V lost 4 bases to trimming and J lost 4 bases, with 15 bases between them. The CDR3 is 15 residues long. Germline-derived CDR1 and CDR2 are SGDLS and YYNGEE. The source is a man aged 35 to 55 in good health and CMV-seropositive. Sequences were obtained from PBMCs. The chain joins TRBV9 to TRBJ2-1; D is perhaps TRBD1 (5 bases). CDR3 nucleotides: TGTGCCAGCAGCCCACGACAGACAGCTTACAATGAGCAGTTCTTC. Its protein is CASSPRQTAYNEQFF. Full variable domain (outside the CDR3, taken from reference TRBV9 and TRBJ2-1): DSGVTQTPKHLITATGQRVTLRCSPRSGDLSVYWYQQSLDQGLQFLIQYYNGEERAKGNILERFSAQQFPDLHSELNLSSLELGDSALYFCASSPRQTAYNEQFFGPGTRLTVL.